The next 32 T cell receptor beta chains were all read from a single sample in a study of blood T cells in healthy people across ages. The authors ran a second PCR of about 6 to 11 cycles using a sample-barcoded 5' primer and a J-beta primer mix. TCRdb itself ran the 5' RACE reads through MiXCR, one entry per CDR3 protein. The top ten clones hold roughly 20% of a sample with 540,000 or so distinct CDR3 sequences, 27% of them seen once. The sample comprised blood. The source of these receptors is a woman in her 70s in good health.

This clonotype was seen a few times. DNA of the CDR3: TGTGCCAGCAGCTCCGGACACACCACCGGGGAGCTGTTTTTT. It encodes CASSSGHTTGELFF. The chain couples TRBV7-3 to TRBJ2-2; weak D call: TRBD1 (5 bases). V dropped 4 bases and J dropped 4 bases, with 10 bases sitting between them. The CDR3 totals 14 residues. Germline V gives CDR1 SGHTA, CDR2 FQGTGA.

The J gene is TRBJ2-7, the V gene TRBV11-2, with TRBD1 identical over 7 bases. The CDR3 is 13 amino acids. The germline gives CDR1 SGHAT, CDR2 FQNNGV. V shed 5 bases, J shed 3 bases, and the junction held 4 bases outside the gene matches. DNA of the CDR3: TGTGCCAGCAGCCTCGACAGGGTCTACGAGCAGTACTTC. Protein product: CASSLDRVYEQYF.

The V call is TRBV7-9, the J call TRBJ1-2, with D maybe TRBD1 (6 bases). From germline, CDR1 is SEHNR and CDR2 FQNEAQ (reference sequence). V was clipped by 5 bases and J by 4 bases, with 14 bases between them. The CDR3 is made up of 14 amino acids. CDR3 bases: TGTGCCAGCAGCCCTGGGACATCCTCCTATGGCTACACCTTC. This encodes CASSPGTSSYGYTF.

There are a few counts of this clonotype. The chain is built from TRBV7-2 and TRBJ1-2; D call uncertain. There are 15 residues in the CDR3. Germline-derived CDR1 and CDR2 are SGHTA and FQGNSA. V gave up 0 bases and J gave up 6 bases, with 14 bases separating them. Written as DNA, the CDR3 is TGTGCCAGCAGCTTAGCGCTTGTGGAACTGGATGGCTACACCTTC. This translates into CASSLALVELDGYTF.

The chain joins TRBV7-2 to TRBJ2-5; 8 nucleotides align to TRBD2. The better agreement between TRBJ2-1 and the DNA end casts doubt on the J call. This CDR3 has 15 residues. Germline V CDR1 and CDR2: SGHTA, FQGNSA. The CDR3 protein is CASSSGGAGNNEQFF. CDR3 in DNA: TGTGCCAGCAGCTCCGGGGGGGCGGGGAACAATGAGCAGTTCTTC.

This sequence joins TRBV5-1 and TRBJ2-1; TRBD2 agrees at 14 bases. The CDR3 has 17 residues. Trimming cost V 3 bases and J 4 bases; bases outside gene matches: 6. From germline, CDR1 is SGHRS and CDR2 YFSETQ. The CDR3 sequence: CASSWAGTSGGYNEQFF. The CDR3 nucleotides are TGCGCCAGCAGCTGGGCAGGGACTAGCGGGGGTTACAATGAGCAGTTCTTC. Based on the CDR3 plus reference TRBV5-1 and TRBJ2-1, the full variable domain is KAGVTQTPRYLIKTRGQQVTLSCSPISGHRSVSWYQQTPGQGLQFLFEYFSETQRNKGNFPGRFSGRQFSNSRSEMNVSTLELGDSALYLCASSWAGTSGGYNEQFFGPGTRLTVL.

This chain uses TRBV7-2 with TRBJ2-5; D possibly corresponds to TRBD2 (5 bases). The assigned J gene may be wrong: the sequence end matches TRBJ2-1 better. CDR1 SGHTA and CDR2 FQGNSA come from the germline V gene. This CDR3 is built from 13 residues. CDR3 region: CASSTEVEAKQFF. The DNA for the CDR3 is TGTGCCAGCAGCACGGAGGTGGAGGCCAAGCAGTTCTTC.

Many counts were recorded for this clonotype. The genes are TRBV4-3 and TRBJ2-1; 8 bases are a match to TRBD2. Germline values: CDR1 LGHNA, CDR2 YSLEER. The CDR3 is 14 amino acids. After removal of 3 bases from V and 7 bases from J, the junction contained 5 bases not matched to a gene. CDR3 protein: CASSHRPGGNEQFF. In nucleotides, the CDR3 is TGCGCCAGCAGCCACCGGCCGGGAGGGAATGAGCAGTTCTTC.

This clonotype was counted only a few times. CDR3 residues: CASRHDQVNTEAFF. CDR3 DNA sequence: TGTGCCAGCAGACACGACCAGGTGAACACTGAAGCTTTCTTT. The chain is built from TRBV3-1 and TRBJ1-1; D unclear. This CDR3 region has 14 residues. Trimming removed 6 bases from V and 0 bases from J, with 11 bases in between. Per germline, CDR1 LGHDT and CDR2 YNNKEL (reference sequence).

This clonotype was seen more than once but under ten times. At one end the junction does not follow the germline gene, possibly because of a read error. The chain links TRBV5-1 to TRBJ1-1; D unclear. This CDR3 has 13 residues. CDR1 SGHRS and CDR2 YFSETQ come from the germline V gene. CDR3 bases: TGCGCCGGCAGCTCCGGGCCTGGAATTGAAGCTTTCTTT. It encodes CAGSSGPGIEAFF.

Regarding this clonotype: Relative to the germline gene, one junction end is altered; a read error may explain this. The chain is built from TRBV3-1 and TRBJ2-5; 7 bases line up with TRBD2. Germline loops: CDR1 LGHDT, CDR2 YNNKEL (reference sequence). The CDR3 is made up of 17 amino acids. In DNA form, the CDR3 reads TGTGCTAGCAGCCAAGCAGGTGGACTAGTAAGGTCGGAGACCCAGTACTTC. It yields the protein CASSQAGGLVRSETQYF.

This clonotype appeared a few times. No conserved phenylalanine or tryptophan is present at the end of the CDR3, so a read error is the likely explanation. The J gene is TRBJ2-7, the V gene TRBV4-2; D is ambiguous. The CDR3 spans 15 residues. Germline CDR1 reads LGHNA; CDR2 reads YNFKEQ. The V end lost 0 bases, the J end lost 3 bases, and 12 bases lay between the germline ends. CDR3 residues: CASSQEGQSYYEQYL. CDR3 nucleotides: TGTGCCAGCAGCCAAGAAGGGCAGAGTTACTACGAGCAGTACCTC.

J is TRBJ2-1 and V is TRBV9, with unresolved D. The CDR3 spans 16 residues. Germline lookup yields CDR1 SGDLS and CDR2 YYNGEE. V lost 0 bases to trimming and J lost 1 base, with 11 bases between them. The CDR3 coding sequence is TGTGCCAGCAGCGTAGAAACGTCCCCATCCTACAATGAGCAGTTCTTC. Translated: CASSVETSPSYNEQFF.

V usage is TRBV12-3 or TRBV12-4 and J usage is TRBJ2-5; 11 nucleotides line up with TRBD2. The DNA end lines up better with TRBJ2-1; the J call may be wrong. The CDR3 is made up of 15 amino acids. The CDR3: CASSFTSGGGNEQFF. The CDR3 DNA reads TGTGCCAGCAGTTTTACTAGCGGGGGAGGGAATGAGCAGTTCTTC.

In the case of this clonotype: This may come from a read error, since a much larger clone is one base off. The missing conserved phenylalanine or tryptophan at the end of this CDR3 makes a read error likely. The chain links TRBV4-1 to TRBJ1-1; no reliable D call. The length of the CDR3 is 14 residues. Trimming pared 0 bases from V and 5 bases from J, leaving 10 bases between. CDR1 and CDR2 (germline): MGHRA, YSYEKL. The CDR3 loop is CASSQDGGSTEAFS. The CDR3 DNA reads as TGCGCCAGCAGCCAAGATGGAGGAAGTACTGAAGCTTTCTCT.

The V gene is TRBV24-1, the J gene TRBJ2-2; 11 bases match TRBD2. CDR1 KGHDR and CDR2 SFDVKD come from the germline V gene. CDR3 size: 17 residues. Trimming at V came to 4 bases and at J to 2 bases, leaving 5 bases not matched to a gene. CDR3 residues: CATSDHTSGGNTGELFF. The CDR3 bases are TGTGCCACCAGTGACCATACTAGCGGGGGAAACACCGGGGAGCTGTTTTTT.

This chain links TRBV18 with TRBJ1-2; D remains unclear. Trimming left V 1 base short and J 7 bases short, with 10 bases between. The germline CDR1 and CDR2 sequences are KGHSH and LQKENI. This CDR3 has 13 amino acids. For the CDR3, the DNA is TGTGCCAGCTCACCACAGGATTTGGGTGGCTACACCTTC. This sequence encodes CASSPQDLGGYTF.

The V gene is TRBV20-1, the J gene TRBJ2-5, with unresolved D. The CDR3 runs 14 residues. Germline V gives CDR1 DFQATT, CDR2 SNEGSKA (reference sequence). The V gene lost 6 bases and the J gene lost 0 bases, with 14 bases spanning the gap. The chain's CDR3 is CSALTSYYQETQYF. The CDR3 DNA sequence: TGCAGTGCCCTCACCTCATATTACCAAGAGACCCAGTACTTC.

This chain links TRBV10-3 with TRBJ2-5; TRBD1 aligns across 8 bases. The DNA matches TRBJ2-1 better at its end, which makes the J call doubtful. Germline-derived CDR1 and CDR2 are ENHRY and SYGVKD. The CDR3 is made up of 15 amino acids. The CDR3 spells CAISNVGQADNEQFF. The CDR3, as DNA: TGTGCCATCAGTAATGTGGGACAGGCCGACAATGAGCAGTTCTTC.

This clonotype showed up just once. This chain uses TRBV5-1 with TRBJ2-5, with 14 bases lining up with TRBD2. Germline V gene sequence: CDR1 SGHRS, CDR2 YFSETQ. There are 15 residues in the CDR3. V shed 3 bases and J 2 bases; nucleotides not matched to a gene: 0. The CDR3: CASSWTSGGQETQYF. In nucleotides, the CDR3 is TGCGCCAGCAGCTGGACTAGCGGGGGGCAAGAGACCCAGTACTTC.

The rearrangement links TRBV4-2 to TRBJ1-1; TRBD1 might be the D (6 bases). The CDR3 length is 14 residues. V dropped 2 bases and J dropped 3 bases, with 10 bases sitting between them. Germline CDR1 and CDR2: LGHNA and YNFKEQ. This CDR3 is CASSQRGADTEAFF. For the CDR3, the DNA is TGTGCCAGCAGCCAACGGGGGGCGGACACTGAAGCTTTCTTT.

The chain couples TRBV5-6 to TRBJ1-1; D is perhaps TRBD1 (5 bases). Germline V gene data show CDR1 as SGHDT and CDR2 as YYEEEE. The V and J ends lost 5 bases and 0 bases respectively, with 14 bases between them. The CDR3 covers 15 residues. DNA for the CDR3: TGTGCCAGCAGTATCGAGGACACCATGAACACTGAAGCTTTCTTT. Encoded protein: CASSIEDTMNTEAFF.

The chain carries TRBV7-2 and TRBJ2-3; 8 bases map to TRBD1. V shed 4 bases and J 1 base; nucleotides not matched to a gene: 7. This CDR3 has 16 amino acids. CDR1 SGHTA and CDR2 FQGNSA come from the germline V gene. CDR3 in amino acids: CASSSQGAWGTDTQYF. The DNA of the CDR3 is TGTGCCAGCAGCTCTCAGGGGGCTTGGGGCACAGATACGCAGTATTTT.

The chain combines TRBV7-9 with TRBJ1-1; TRBD1 aligns across 8 bases. V was clipped by 1 base and J by 3 bases; unmatched bases: 4. This CDR3 is 15 amino acids long. CDR1 and CDR2 (germline): SEHNR, FQNEAQ (reference sequence). CDR3 protein: CASSLGQGFDTEAFF. CDR3 bases: TGTGCCAGCAGCTTAGGACAGGGGTTCGACACTGAAGCTTTCTTT. Supplemented by reference TRBV7-9 and TRBJ1-1, the full variable domain reads DTGVSQNPRHKITKRGQNVTFRCDPISEHNRLYWYRQTLGQGPEFLTYFQNEAQLEKSRLLSDRFSAERPKGSFSTLEIQRTEQGDSAMYLCASSLGQGFDTEAFFGQGTRLTVV.

This clonotype was observed a few times. The V gene is TRBV20-1, the J gene TRBJ2-5; D may be TRBD2 (5 bases). The tail of the sequence fits TRBJ2-7 better, so the J call may be wrong. In germline, CDR1 is DFQATT, CDR2 SNEGSKA (reference sequence). This CDR3 contains 14 residues. CDR3 DNA: TGCAGTGCTAGAGATGATACTAGGGTGTACGAGCAGTACTTC. This sequence encodes CSARDDTRVYEQYF.

The chain carries TRBV4-1 and TRBJ1-2; maybe TRBD1 (6 bases). CDR3 size: 14 residues. The V gene's germline CDR1 is MGHRA and CDR2 YSYEKL. V was shortened by 2 bases and J by 7 bases, with 14 bases between the two germline ends. This CDR3 is CASSQPTGPPGYTF. The CDR3 nucleotides are TGCGCCAGCAGCCAACCGACAGGCCCCCCTGGCTACACCTTC.

This clonotype was counted only a few times. The chain combines TRBV7-2 with TRBJ2-5; tentative D call: TRBD2 (7 bases). V shed 7 bases and J shed 4 bases, with 19 bases lying between them. CDR3 size: 15 residues. From germline, CDR1 is SGHTA and CDR2 FQGNSA. As DNA, the CDR3 is TGTGCCAGCACCTCTAGGGGGGGCCATGGAGAGACCCAGTACTTC. As protein: CASTSRGGHGETQYF. Combining the CDR3 with reference TRBV7-2 and TRBJ2-5 gives the whole variable domain GAGVSQSPSNKVTEKGKDVELRCDPISGHTALYWYRQSLGQGLEFLIYFQGNSAPDKSGLPSDRFSAERTGGSVSTLTIQRTQQEDSAVYLCASTSRGGHGETQYFGPGTRLLVL.

This clonotype was detected a few times. This chain connects TRBV4-1 to TRBJ1-1, with D unresolved. With 4 bases removed from V and 3 bases from J, the gap between germline ends came to 18 bases. Germline CDR1 MGHRA, CDR2 YSYEKL. The CDR3 sequence is 16 residues long. The CDR3 loop is CASSPWLSSGDTEAFF. For the CDR3, the DNA is TGCGCCAGCAGCCCCTGGCTCTCTAGTGGGGACACTGAAGCTTTCTTT.

This clonotype was counted between two and nine times. V usage is TRBV6-6 and J usage is TRBJ1-1, with a possible D match to TRBD1 (6 bases). V gave up 7 bases and J gave up 2 bases, with 11 bases separating them. CDR1 and CDR2 from the germline V gene are MNHNY and SVGAGI (reference sequence). The CDR3 runs to 13 residues. The CDR3 reads CASKGGGNTEAFF. As DNA, the CDR3 is TGTGCCAGCAAAGGTGGGGGCAACACTGAAGCTTTCTTT.

A note on this clonotype: Lacking the conserved final phenylalanine or tryptophan, this CDR3 likely reflects a read error. V is TRBV6-6 and J is TRBJ1-2, with a possible D match to TRBD1 (6 bases). Germline V lookup: CDR1 MNHNY, CDR2 SVGAGI (reference sequence). CDR3 size: 14 residues. With 5 bases removed from V and 8 bases from J, the gap between germline ends came to 18 bases. In DNA, the CDR3 is TGTGCCAGCAGTCCCACAGGGCCCGCTTGGGGCTACACCCTC. It encodes CASSPTGPAWGYTL.

The chain uses TRBV5-1 and TRBJ2-6; possibly TRBD2 for D (6 bases). CDR1 is SGHRS, CDR2 YFSETQ, per germline. CDR3 length: 15 residues. V was pared by 4 bases and J by 4 bases, with 12 bases between. In DNA form, the CDR3 reads TGCGCCAGCAGCCTGAGGAGGGGAGGGGCCAACGTCCTGACTTTC. This codes for CASSLRRGGANVLTF.

This clonotype has only a few counts. The rearrangement joins TRBV5-5 to TRBJ1-3; D is uncertain. The CDR3 covers 13 residues. Trimming cost V 6 bases and J 3 bases, with 10 bases left between them. Germline loops: CDR1 SGHKS, CDR2 YYEKEE (reference sequence). For the CDR3, the DNA is TGTGCCAGCAACCTGGAGGGTGGAAACACCATATATTTT. Residues: CASNLEGGNTIYF.